These 25 T cell receptor beta chains were sequenced from one sample in a study of technical replicates of blood from several donors. TCRdb keeps only in-frame clones here, not all; method: immunoSEQ multiplex PCR. Among 55,000 to 80,000 clones listed, roughly 97% were seen once. Sequenced: T cells isolated from PBMCs. The receptor set was obtained from a human donor in good health.

The CDR3 spells CASSEPISGDNEQFF. The CDR3 bases are TGTGCCAGCAGTGAACCAATAAGCGGGGACAATGAGCAGTTCTTC. The chain employs TRBV2 and TRBJ2-1; TRBD2 agrees at 7 bases. The CDR3 runs to 15 residues. The V gene's germline CDR1 is SNHLY and CDR2 FYNNEI. The junction had 6 bases not matched to a gene; V was cut back by 2 bases and J by 5 bases.

The chain couples TRBV6-6 to TRBJ2-3; possibly TRBD1 for D (6 bases). From germline, CDR1 is MNHNY and CDR2 SVGAGI (reference sequence). This CDR3 spans 13 amino acids. The V and J ends lost 8 bases and 0 bases respectively, with 9 bases between them. The CDR3 nucleotides read TGTGCCAGCCAGGGGCGGAGCACAGATACGCAGTATTTT. Translating it yields CASQGRSTDTQYF.

The CDR3: CASSSWTENTDTQYF. CDR3 sequence (DNA): TGCGCCAGCAGCTCTTGGACAGAAAACACAGATACGCAGTATTTT. The chain uses TRBV5-1 and TRBJ2-3, with a possible D match to TRBD1 (6 bases). Between the trimmed V and J ends, which lost 3 bases and 2 bases, there was a span of 13 bases. The CDR3 runs to 15 residues. Germline V gene sequence: CDR1 SGHRS, CDR2 YFSETQ.

The CDR3 DNA is TGTGCCATCACCCCCTCGAACACCGGGGAGCTGTTTTTT. Translating gives CAITPSNTGELFF. The gene calls are TRBV10-3 and TRBJ2-2, with D uncertain. V lost 7 bases and J 0 bases, leaving 6 bases between the germline ends. This CDR3 spans 13 amino acids. Germline V gives CDR1 ENHRY, CDR2 SYGVKD.

The rearrangement joins TRBV15 to TRBJ1-2; D uncertain. This CDR3 contains 13 residues. V was cut by 0 bases and J by 5 bases, with 7 bases left in between. Germline loops: CDR1 LNHNV, CDR2 YYDKDF (reference sequence). CDR3 nucleotides: TGTGCCACCAGCAGAGATACGGTTTATGGCTACACCTTC. Protein sequence: CATSRDTVYGYTF.

The J gene is TRBJ2-7, the V gene TRBV15; 8 nucleotides line up with TRBD2. Germline V gene data show CDR1 as LNHNV and CDR2 as YYDKDF (reference sequence). The CDR3 runs to 13 residues. The V gene end was trimmed by 3 bases and the J gene end by 6 bases; junction bases not matched to a gene: 4. This CDR3 is CATSSGGAGEQYF. CDR3 sequence (DNA): TGTGCCACCAGCAGCGGGGGGGCAGGCGAGCAGTACTTC.

This clone is a singleton in its sample. The chain has TRBV7-2 and TRBJ2-2; no definite D call. Trimming took off 3 bases at V and 1 base at J, with 6 bases between the two ends. CDR1 is SGHTA, CDR2 FQGNSA, per germline. The CDR3 consists of 14 residues. The CDR3 protein is CASSFLRNTGELFF. The CDR3 nucleotides are TGTGCCAGCAGCTTTCTCAGGAACACCGGGGAGCTGTTTTTT.

The rearrangement uses TRBV5-6 and TRBJ1-2; 7 bases are a match to TRBD1. Germline CDR1 and CDR2: SGHDT and YYEEEE. The CDR3 has 18 amino acids. The V segment lost 0 bases and the J segment 2 bases; nucleotides outside the gene matches: 13. The CDR3 coding sequence is TGTGCCAGCAGCTTGGGGGGGACAGCGAGTTTTACAAACTATGGCTACACCTTC. This encodes CASSLGGTASFTNYGYTF.

The gene calls are TRBV7-9 and TRBJ2-1; 7 positions match TRBD2. Per germline, CDR1 SEHNR and CDR2 FQNEAQ (reference sequence). The ends lost 11 bases at V and 6 bases at J; junction bases unmatched: 10. This CDR3 has 13 amino acids. Here the CDR3 DNA reads TGTGCCTGTGGGGCTAGCGGCGGCAATGAGCAGTTCTTC. This codes for CACGASGGNEQFF.

CDR3 loop: CASSGRGTDTQYF. The CDR3 DNA sequence: TGTGCCAGTAGTGGGAGGGGTACAGATACGCAGTATTTT. The chain uses TRBV19 and TRBJ2-3; 7 bases line up with TRBD2. CDR1 is LNHDA, CDR2 SQIVND, per germline (reference sequence). V was pared by 5 bases and J by 3 bases, with 2 bases of the junction left unmatched. CDR3 size: 13 residues.

This sequence joins TRBV7-9 and TRBJ1-6; a weak D match, TRBD1 (6 bases). Trimming cost V 4 bases and J 10 bases, with 14 bases left between them. The CDR3 consists of 14 residues. CDR1 is SEHNR, CDR2 FQNEAQ, per germline (reference sequence). DNA for the CDR3: TGTGCCAGCAGCTATCAGGGGAGCAACTCACCCCTCCACTTT. It translates to CASSYQGSNSPLHF. Using reference TRBV7-9 and TRBJ1-6 for the parts outside the CDR3, the full variable domain is DTGVSQNPRHKITKRGQNVTFRCDPISEHNRLYWYRQTLGQGPEFLTYFQNEAQLEKSRLLSDRFSAERPKGSFSTLEIQRTEQGDSAMYLCASSYQGSNSPLHFGNGTRLTVT.

The chain employs TRBV30 and TRBJ2-3, with a possible D match to TRBD1 (5 bases). Germline CDR1 and CDR2: GTSNPN and SVGIG (reference sequence). CDR3 length: 14 amino acids. V was clipped by 0 bases and J by 0 bases, with 7 bases between them. This CDR3 reads CAWSVSGSTDTQYF. The CDR3, as DNA: TGTGCCTGGAGTGTTTCAGGGAGCACAGATACGCAGTATTTT.

This chain connects TRBV11-2 to TRBJ1-4; D is uncertain. The CDR3 contains 13 residues. Germline CDR1 and CDR2: SGHAT and FQNNGV. Trimming removed 8 bases from V and 3 bases from J, with 10 bases in between. The CDR3 DNA is TGTGCCAGCTCGAGGGCGGCTAATGAAAAACTGTTTTTT. It codes for CASSRAANEKLFF.

The rearrangement links TRBV6-5 to TRBJ1-1, with a tentative D call TRBD1 (6 bases). The CDR3 loop spans 14 amino acids. Germline loops: CDR1 MNHEY, CDR2 SVGAGI. V shed 5 bases and J shed 1 base, with 11 bases lying between them. The DNA of the CDR3 is TGTGCCAGCAGTCAGGGGACGCCGAACACTGAAGCTTTCTTT. It translates to CASSQGTPNTEAFF.

This chain links TRBV28 with TRBJ1-1, with 7 bases that match TRBD1. CDR3 size: 15 residues. V shed 3 bases and J 8 bases; nucleotides not matched to a gene: 12. Germline CDR1 MDHEN, CDR2 SYDVKM. CDR3 in amino acids: CASSLGTTGILEAFF. The CDR3 coding sequence is TGTGCCAGCAGTTTGGGGACGACAGGGATCCTAGAAGCTTTCTTT.

The V gene is TRBV4-2, the J gene TRBJ2-1; D is perhaps TRBD2 (6 bases). CDR1 and CDR2 (germline): LGHNA, YNFKEQ. The V end was cut by 0 bases, the J end by 8 bases, with 20 bases between. The CDR3 consists of 17 residues. CDR3 sequence: CASSQDSPGLEGYEQFF. The CDR3 nucleotides are TGTGCCAGCAGCCAAGATAGCCCAGGGTTGGAGGGATATGAGCAGTTCTTC.

The chain is built from TRBV6-5 and TRBJ1-4; TRBD1 matches 7 bases. This CDR3 spans 13 amino acids. V was pared by 2 bases and J by 8 bases, with 2 bases of the junction left unmatched. From germline, CDR1 is MNHEY and CDR2 SVGAGI. In nucleotides, the CDR3 is TGTGCCAGCAGTTACGCAGGGGGGGAAAAACTGTTTTTT. Its translation is CASSYAGGEKLFF.

The chain links TRBV9 to TRBJ1-2; D is possibly TRBD1 (6 bases). Germline CDR1 is SGDLS and CDR2 is YYNGEE. Trimming pared 3 bases from V and 2 bases from J, leaving 14 bases between. This CDR3 comprises 15 residues. As DNA, the CDR3 is TGTGCCAGCAGCGGTCTAGGGGGGGGAAACTATGGCTACACCTTC. Translated: CASSGLGGGNYGYTF.

J is TRBJ2-1 and V is TRBV29-1; 7 positions agree with TRBD2. J gave up 0 bases and V 4 bases, and 6 bases lay outside the gene matches. This CDR3 spans 15 amino acids. The V gene's germline CDR1 is SQVTM and CDR2 ANQGSEA. In DNA form, the CDR3 reads TGCAGCGTTGTCCTAGCGGAGAGCTCCTACAATGAGCAGTTCTTC. Residues: CSVVLAESSYNEQFF.

V gene TRBV4-2 combines with J gene TRBJ2-7, with 11 bases identical to TRBD2. There are 16 residues in the CDR3. From germline, CDR1 is LGHNA and CDR2 YNFKEQ. Trimming cost V 1 base and J 3 bases; bases outside gene matches: 5. The CDR3 nucleotides read TGTGCCAGCAGCCAAGGGAGTACTAGCGGGAGCTACGAGCAGTACTTC. It yields the protein CASSQGSTSGSYEQYF.

J is TRBJ1-1 and V is TRBV4-2; 11 bases line up with TRBD1. Germline assignment: CDR1 LGHNA and CDR2 YNFKEQ. V lost 0 bases and J lost 1; bases outside the gene matches: 7. This CDR3 is built from 18 residues. This chain's CDR3 is CASSQDRTGGFGNTEAFF. The CDR3 DNA reads TGTGCCAGCAGCCAAGACAGGACAGGGGGCTTTGGGAACACTGAAGCTTTCTTT.

This chain links TRBV30 with TRBJ1-5, with a weak D call TRBD1 (5 bases). Germline V CDR1 and CDR2: GTSNPN, SVGIG (reference sequence). The CDR3 sequence is 13 residues long. V lost 0 bases and J 4 bases, leaving 7 bases between the germline ends. The CDR3 loop is CAWSVGDNQPQHF. CDR3 bases: TGTGCCTGGAGTGTAGGGGATAATCAGCCCCAGCATTTT.

The table lists this clone with a count of one. The V gene is TRBV7-8, the J gene TRBJ1-3; no firm D call. The CDR3 consists of 17 residues. Germline V gene lookup returns CDR1 SGHVS and CDR2 FQNEAQ. The V and J ends lost 4 bases and 0 bases respectively, with 16 bases between them. CDR3 in amino acids: CASSYLGRSASGNTIYF. The CDR3 DNA reads as TGTGCCAGCAGCTACCTGGGCAGGTCCGCCTCTGGAAACACCATATATTTT.

V is TRBV27 and J is TRBJ2-1; the D gene is possibly TRBD2 (5 bases). With 4 bases removed from V and 4 bases from J, the gap between germline ends came to 8 bases. Germline V gene sequence: CDR1 MNHEY, CDR2 SMNVEV (reference sequence). The CDR3 is 13 residues long. The CDR3 protein is CASSSGSYNEQFF. In nucleotides, the CDR3 is TGTGCCAGCAGTTCGGGATCTTACAATGAGCAGTTCTTC.

The V gene is TRBV28, the J gene TRBJ2-7, with a possible D match to TRBD2 (5 bases). With 8 bases removed from V and 2 bases from J, the gap between germline ends came to 16 bases. The CDR3 spans 14 residues. Germline CDR1 reads MDHEN; CDR2 reads SYDVKM. Written as DNA, the CDR3 is TGTGCCAGCGGAATGGACTTGCCCGCCTACGAGCAGTACTTC. Translated: CASGMDLPAYEQYF.